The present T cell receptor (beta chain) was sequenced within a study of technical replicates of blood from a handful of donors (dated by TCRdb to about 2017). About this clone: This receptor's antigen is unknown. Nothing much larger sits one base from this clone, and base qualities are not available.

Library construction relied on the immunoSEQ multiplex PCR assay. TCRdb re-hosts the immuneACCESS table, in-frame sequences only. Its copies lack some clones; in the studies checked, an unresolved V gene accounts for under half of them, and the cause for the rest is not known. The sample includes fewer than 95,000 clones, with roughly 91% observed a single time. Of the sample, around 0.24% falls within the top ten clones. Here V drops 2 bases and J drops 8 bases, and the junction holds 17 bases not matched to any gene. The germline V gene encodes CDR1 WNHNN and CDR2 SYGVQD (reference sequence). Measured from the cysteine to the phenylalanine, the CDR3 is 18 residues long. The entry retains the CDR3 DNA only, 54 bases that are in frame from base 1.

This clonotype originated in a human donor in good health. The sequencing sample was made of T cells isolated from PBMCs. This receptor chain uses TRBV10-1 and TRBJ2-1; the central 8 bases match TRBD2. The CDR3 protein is CASSELWDAGGTLYEQFF. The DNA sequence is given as TGCGCCAGCAGTGAGCTCTGGGACGCGGGGGGCACCTTGTATGAGCAGTTCTTC.